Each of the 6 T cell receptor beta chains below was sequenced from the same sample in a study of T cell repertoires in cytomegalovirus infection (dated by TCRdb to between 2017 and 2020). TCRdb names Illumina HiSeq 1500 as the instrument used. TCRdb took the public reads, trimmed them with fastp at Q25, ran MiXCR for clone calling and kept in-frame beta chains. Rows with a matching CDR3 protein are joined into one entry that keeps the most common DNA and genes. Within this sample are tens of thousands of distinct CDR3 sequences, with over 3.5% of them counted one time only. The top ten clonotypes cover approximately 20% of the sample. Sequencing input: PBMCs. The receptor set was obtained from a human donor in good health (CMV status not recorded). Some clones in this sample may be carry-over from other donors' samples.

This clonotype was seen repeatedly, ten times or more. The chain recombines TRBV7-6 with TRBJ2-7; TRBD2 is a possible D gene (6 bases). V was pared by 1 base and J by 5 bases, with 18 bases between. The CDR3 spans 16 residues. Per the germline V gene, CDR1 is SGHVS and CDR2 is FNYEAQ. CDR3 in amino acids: CASSLGGVGDRDEQYF. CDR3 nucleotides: TGTGCCAGCAGCTTAGGGGGGGTGGGGGATCGGGACGAGCAGTACTTC.

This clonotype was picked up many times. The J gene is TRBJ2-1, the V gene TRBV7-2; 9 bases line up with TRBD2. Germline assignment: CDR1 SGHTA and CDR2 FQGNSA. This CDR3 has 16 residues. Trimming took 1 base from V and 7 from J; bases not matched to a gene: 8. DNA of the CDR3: TGTGCCAGCAGCTTAGTAGGAGCGGGGGGAGGTAATGAGCAGTTCTTC. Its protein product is CASSLVGAGGGNEQFF. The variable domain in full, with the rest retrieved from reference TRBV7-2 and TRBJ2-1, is GAGVSQSPSNKVTEKGKDVELRCDPISGHTALYWYRQSLGQGLEFLIYFQGNSAPDKSGLPSDRFSAERTGGSVSTLTIQRTQQEDSAVYLCASSLVGAGGGNEQFFGPGTRLTVL.

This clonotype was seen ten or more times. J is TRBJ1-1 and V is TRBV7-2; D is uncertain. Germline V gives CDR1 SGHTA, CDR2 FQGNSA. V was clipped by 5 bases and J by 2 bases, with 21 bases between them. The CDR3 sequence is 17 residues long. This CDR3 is CASSTQPTRLGNTEAFF. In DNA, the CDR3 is TGTGCCAGCAGCACCCAACCGACACGACTTGGCAACACTGAAGCTTTCTTT.

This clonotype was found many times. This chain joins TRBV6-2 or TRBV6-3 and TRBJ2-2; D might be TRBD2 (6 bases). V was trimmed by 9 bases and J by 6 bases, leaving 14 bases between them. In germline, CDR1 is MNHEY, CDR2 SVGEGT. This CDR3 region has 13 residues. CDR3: CASRTSGPGELFF. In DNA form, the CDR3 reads TGTGCCAGTCGGACAAGCGGGCCCGGGGAGCTGTTTTTT.

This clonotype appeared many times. For the CDR3, the DNA is TGTGCCAGCAGCTTAGGCGGCGGTGAGCAGTTCTTC. It specifies CASSLGGGEQFF. This rearrangement joins TRBV11-2 to TRBJ2-1, with D uncertain. Trimming left V 1 base short and J 9 bases short, with 7 bases between. Looked up from germline, CDR1 is SGHAT and CDR2 is FQNNGV. The CDR3 totals 12 residues.

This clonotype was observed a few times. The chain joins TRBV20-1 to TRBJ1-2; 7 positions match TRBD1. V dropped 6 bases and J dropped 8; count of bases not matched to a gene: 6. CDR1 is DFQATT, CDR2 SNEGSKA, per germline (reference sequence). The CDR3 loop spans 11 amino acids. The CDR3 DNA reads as TGCAGTGCGCCGACAGGGAAGGGCTACACCTTC. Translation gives CSAPTGKGYTF.